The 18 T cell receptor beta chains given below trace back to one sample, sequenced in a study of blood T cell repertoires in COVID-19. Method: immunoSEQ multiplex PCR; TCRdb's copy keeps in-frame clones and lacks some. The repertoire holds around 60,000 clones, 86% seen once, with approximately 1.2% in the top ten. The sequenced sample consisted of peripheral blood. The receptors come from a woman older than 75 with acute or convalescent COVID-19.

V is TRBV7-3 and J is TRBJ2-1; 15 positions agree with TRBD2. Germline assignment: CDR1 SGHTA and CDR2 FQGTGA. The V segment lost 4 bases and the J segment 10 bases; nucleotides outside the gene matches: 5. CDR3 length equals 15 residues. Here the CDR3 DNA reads TGTGCCAGCAGCTCGGGACTAGCGGGGGGCCACGAGCAGTTCTTC. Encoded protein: CASSSGLAGGHEQFF.

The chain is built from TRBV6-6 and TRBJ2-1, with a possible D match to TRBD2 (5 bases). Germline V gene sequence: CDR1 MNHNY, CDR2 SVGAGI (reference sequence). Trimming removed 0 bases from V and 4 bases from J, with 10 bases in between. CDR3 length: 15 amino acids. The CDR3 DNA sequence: TGTGCCAGCAGTTACTCTTTGGCGGGTTACAATGAGCAGTTCTTC. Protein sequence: CASSYSLAGYNEQFF.

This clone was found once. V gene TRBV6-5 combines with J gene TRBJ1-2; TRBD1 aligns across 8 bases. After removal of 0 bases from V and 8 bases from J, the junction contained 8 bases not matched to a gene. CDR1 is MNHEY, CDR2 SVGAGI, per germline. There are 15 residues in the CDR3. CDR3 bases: TGTGCCAGCAGTTACTCGACCGGCAGGGGGCGCGGCTACACCTTC. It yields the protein CASSYSTGRGRGYTF.

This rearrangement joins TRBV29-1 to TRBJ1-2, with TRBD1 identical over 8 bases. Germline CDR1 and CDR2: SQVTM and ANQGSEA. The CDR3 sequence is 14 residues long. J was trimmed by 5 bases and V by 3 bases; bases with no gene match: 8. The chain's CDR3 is CSVEGDRRRYGYTF. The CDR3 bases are TGCAGCGTTGAGGGGGACAGGAGAAGATATGGCTACACCTTC.

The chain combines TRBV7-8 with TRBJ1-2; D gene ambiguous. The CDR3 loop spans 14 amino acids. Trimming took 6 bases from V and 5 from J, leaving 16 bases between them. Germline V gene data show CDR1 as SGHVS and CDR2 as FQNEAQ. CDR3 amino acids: CASSKNKREYGYTF. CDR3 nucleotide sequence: TGTGCCAGCAGTAAGAATAAACGGGAGTATGGCTACACCTTC.

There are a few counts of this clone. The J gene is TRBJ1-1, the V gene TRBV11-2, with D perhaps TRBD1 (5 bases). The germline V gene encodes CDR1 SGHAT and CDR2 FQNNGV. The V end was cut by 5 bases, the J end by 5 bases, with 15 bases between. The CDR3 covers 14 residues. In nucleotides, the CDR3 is TGTGCCAGCAGCATCAGGGTAGGTGAGACTGAAGCTTTCTTT. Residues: CASSIRVGETEAFF.

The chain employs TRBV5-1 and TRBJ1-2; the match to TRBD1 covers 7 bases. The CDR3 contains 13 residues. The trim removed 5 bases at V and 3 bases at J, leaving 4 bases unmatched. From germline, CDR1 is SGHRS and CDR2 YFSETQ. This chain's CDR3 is CASRIDRDYGYTF. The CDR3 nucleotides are TGCGCCAGCAGAATAGACAGGGACTATGGCTACACCTTC. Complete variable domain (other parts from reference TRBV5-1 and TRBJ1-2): KAGVTQTPRYLIKTRGQQVTLSCSPISGHRSVSWYQQTPGQGLQFLFEYFSETQRNKGNFPGRFSGRQFSNSRSEMNVSTLELGDSALYLCASRIDRDYGYTFGSGTRLTVV.

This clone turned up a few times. CDR3 bases: TGTGCCAGCAGCCTAGGACAGGGCCCCGGACTAAATCAGCCCCAGCATTTT. It translates to CASSLGQGPGLNQPQHF. V and J are TRBV7-2 and TRBJ1-5, with 8 positions matching TRBD1. Per germline, CDR1 SGHTA and CDR2 FQGNSA. The V segment lost 5 bases and the J segment 4 bases; nucleotides outside the gene matches: 13. This CDR3 has 17 amino acids.

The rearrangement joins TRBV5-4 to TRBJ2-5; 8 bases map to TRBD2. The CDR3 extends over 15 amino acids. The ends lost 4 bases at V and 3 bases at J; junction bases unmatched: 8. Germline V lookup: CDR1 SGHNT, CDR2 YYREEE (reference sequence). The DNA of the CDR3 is TGTGCCAGCAGCCACGGGACTAGGGCAAAAGAGACCCAGTACTTC. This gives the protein CASSHGTRAKETQYF. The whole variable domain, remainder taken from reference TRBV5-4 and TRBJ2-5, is ETGVTQSPTHLIKTRGQQVTLRCSSQSGHNTVSWYQQALGQGPQFIFQYYREEENGRGNFPPRFSGLQFPNYSSELNVNALELDDSALYLCASSHGTRAKETQYFGPGTRLLVL.

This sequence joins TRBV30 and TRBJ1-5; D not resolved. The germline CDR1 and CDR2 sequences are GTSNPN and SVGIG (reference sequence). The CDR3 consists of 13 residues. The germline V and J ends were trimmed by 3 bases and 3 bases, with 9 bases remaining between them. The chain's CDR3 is CAWSVDNNQPQHF. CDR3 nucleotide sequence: TGTGCCTGGAGCGTAGACAACAATCAGCCCCAGCATTTT.

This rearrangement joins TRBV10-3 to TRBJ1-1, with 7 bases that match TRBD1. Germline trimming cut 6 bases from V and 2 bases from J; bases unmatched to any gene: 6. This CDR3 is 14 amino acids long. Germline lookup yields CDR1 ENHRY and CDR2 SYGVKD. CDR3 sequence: CAIRLGQPNTEAFF. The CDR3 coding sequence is TGTGCCATCAGATTGGGACAGCCCAACACTGAAGCTTTCTTT.

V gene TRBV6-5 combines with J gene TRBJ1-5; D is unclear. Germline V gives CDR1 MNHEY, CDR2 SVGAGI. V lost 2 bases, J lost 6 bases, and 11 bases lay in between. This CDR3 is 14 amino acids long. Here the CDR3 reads CASSYDYFGQPQHF. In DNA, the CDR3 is TGTGCCAGCAGTTACGACTACTTCGGTCAGCCCCAGCATTTT.

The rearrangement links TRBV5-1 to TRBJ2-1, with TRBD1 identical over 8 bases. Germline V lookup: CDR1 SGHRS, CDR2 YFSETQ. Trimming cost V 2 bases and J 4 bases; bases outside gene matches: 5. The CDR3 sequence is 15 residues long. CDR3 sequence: CASSFGQGWYNEQFF. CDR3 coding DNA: TGCGCCAGCAGCTTCGGACAGGGTTGGTACAATGAGCAGTTCTTC.

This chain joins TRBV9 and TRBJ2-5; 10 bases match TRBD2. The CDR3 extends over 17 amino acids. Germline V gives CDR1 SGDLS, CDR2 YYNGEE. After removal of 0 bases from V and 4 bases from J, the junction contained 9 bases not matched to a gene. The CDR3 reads CASSVGASGSQGETQYF. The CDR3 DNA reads TGTGCCAGCAGCGTAGGGGCTAGCGGGAGTCAAGGAGAGACCCAGTACTTC. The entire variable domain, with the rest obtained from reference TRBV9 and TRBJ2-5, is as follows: DSGVTQTPKHLITATGQRVTLRCSPRSGDLSVYWYQQSLDQGLQFLIQYYNGEERAKGNILERFSAQQFPDLHSELNLSSLELGDSALYFCASSVGASGSQGETQYFGPGTRLLVL.

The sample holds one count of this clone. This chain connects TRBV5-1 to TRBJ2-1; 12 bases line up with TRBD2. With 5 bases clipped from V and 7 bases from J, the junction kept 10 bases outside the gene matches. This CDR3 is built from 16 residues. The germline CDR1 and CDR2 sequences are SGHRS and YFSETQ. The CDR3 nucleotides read TGCGCCAGCAGGGTAGGAGCTAGCGGGGGGGCGAATGAGCAGTTCTTC. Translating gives CASRVGASGGANEQFF.

The CDR3 reads CASSFLSGGAVGELFF. The CDR3, as DNA: TGTGCCAGCAGCTTTCTTAGCGGGGGGGCCGTCGGGGAGCTGTTTTTT. V is TRBV5-5 and J is TRBJ2-2, with 11 bases identical to TRBD2. Germline CDR1 reads SGHKS; CDR2 reads YYEKEE (reference sequence). The CDR3 totals 16 residues. Losses at the gene ends were 2 bases for V and 7 bases for J; bases not matched to a gene: 7.

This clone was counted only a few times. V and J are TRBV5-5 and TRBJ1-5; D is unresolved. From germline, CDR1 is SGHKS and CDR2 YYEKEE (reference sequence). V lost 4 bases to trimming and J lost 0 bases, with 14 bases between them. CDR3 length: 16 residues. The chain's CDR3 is CASSLSNSYSNQPQHF. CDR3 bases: TGTGCCAGCAGCCTATCGAACAGCTATAGCAATCAGCCCCAGCATTTT.

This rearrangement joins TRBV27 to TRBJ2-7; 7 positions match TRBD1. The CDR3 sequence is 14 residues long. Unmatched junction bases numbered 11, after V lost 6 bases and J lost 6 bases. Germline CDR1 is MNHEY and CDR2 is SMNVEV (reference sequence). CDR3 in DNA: TGTGCCAGCAGCCCACTGACAGGGCTTCGCGAGCAGTACTTC. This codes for CASSPLTGLREQYF.